This T cell receptor (beta chain) was captured in a study of graft-versus-host responses after intestinal transplantation. The table came from immunoSEQ multiplex PCR; TCRdb's copy has only in-frame clones and leaves some out. The sample lists about 25,000 clones; 35% to 50% were seen once. This clone was observed a handful of times. Germline V gene lookup returns CDR1 SGHTA and CDR2 FQGNSA. Trimming at V came to 5 bases and at J to 7 bases, leaving 11 bases not matched to a gene. The CDR3 spans 16 residues. This specimen was alloreactive CD4+ T cells from a mixed lymphocyte reaction culture, taken before intestinal transplant. Subset noted: CFSE-low proliferating T cells sorted from approximately six-day pre-transplant mixed lymphocyte reaction (GvH or HvG direction). The V call is TRBV7-2, the J call TRBJ2-4; 10 bases fit TRBD1. The TCR originated in a human patient who received an intestinal transplant. DNA for the CDR3: TGTGCCAGCAGCAGAACCGGGACAGGGGTTCAGAACATTCAGTACTTC. Protein: CASSRTGTGVQNIQYF. Variable domain in full (rest from reference TRBV7-2 and TRBJ2-4): GAGVSQSPSNKVTEKGKDVELRCDPISGHTALYWYRQSLGQGLEFLIYFQGNSAPDKSGLPSDRFSAERTGGSVSTLTIQRTQQEDSAVYLCASSRTGTGVQNIQYFGAGTRLSVL.